Below are 9 T cell receptor beta chains sequenced from a single sample in a study of cytomegalovirus exposure and HLA in healthy donors. Use of 60 Vbeta and 13 Jbeta primers characterized the PCR. Method: immunoSEQ multiplex PCR; TCRdb's copy keeps in-frame clones and lacks some. The sample holds 100,000 to 150,000 clones; roughly four fifths are singletons and the top ten take approximately 1.7%. What was sequenced was PBMCs. These receptors were collected from a woman between 50 and 59 years old in good health and CMV-seronegative.

CDR3 nucleotides: TGTGCCAGCAGCTTAGGGACAGGGGTGAGGAATGAGCAGTTCTTC. This translates into CASSLGTGVRNEQFF. The chain carries TRBV7-2 and TRBJ2-1, with 9 nucleotides matching TRBD1. Germline V lookup: CDR1 SGHTA, CDR2 FQGNSA. The ends lost 1 base at V and 7 bases at J; junction bases unmatched: 5. CDR3 size: 15 residues.

The J gene is TRBJ2-7, the V gene TRBV5-4; 10 bases align to TRBD1. J was trimmed by 2 bases and V by 4 bases; bases with no gene match: 6. The CDR3 is 15 residues long. Germline V gene lookup returns CDR1 SGHNT and CDR2 YYREEE (reference sequence). The CDR3 region is CASSLKGTGAYEQYV. In DNA, the CDR3 is TGTGCCAGCAGCCTTAAGGGGACAGGGGCCTACGAGCAGTACGTC.

In the case of this clone: A read error may account for a junction end that differs from germline. The chain carries TRBV30 and TRBJ1-5, with a tentative D call TRBD1 (5 bases). Germline-derived CDR1 and CDR2 are GTSNPN and SVGIG (reference sequence). This CDR3 is built from 13 residues. The CDR3 nucleotides are TGTGCCTGGGCCCCGGGGGGGGAACAGCCCCAGAATTTT. It encodes CAWAPGGEQPQNF.

J is TRBJ1-1 and V is TRBV5-1; no clear D gene. CDR3 length equals 14 residues. Trimming shortened V by 1 base and J by 0 bases, and 7 bases separated the two germline ends. The germline CDR1 and CDR2 sequences are SGHRS and YFSETQ. CDR3 nucleotide sequence: TGCGCCAGCAGCTTGCTCTCGGTGAACACTGAAGCTTTCTTT. This encodes CASSLLSVNTEAFF. The full variable domain, its missing parts supplied by reference TRBV5-1 and TRBJ1-1, is KAGVTQTPRYLIKTRGQQVTLSCSPISGHRSVSWYQQTPGQGLQFLFEYFSETQRNKGNFPGRFSGRQFSNSRSEMNVSTLELGDSALYLCASSLLSVNTEAFFGQGTRLTVV.

V gene TRBV7-9 combines with J gene TRBJ2-1, with 9 bases aligning to TRBD2. J lost 8 bases, V lost 5 bases, and 10 bases had no gene match. The CDR3 covers 15 residues. The V gene's germline CDR1 is SEHNR and CDR2 FQNEAQ (reference sequence). CDR3 amino acids: CASSEIAGVAYEQFF. CDR3 sequence (DNA): TGTGCCAGCAGCGAGATAGCGGGAGTAGCCTATGAGCAGTTCTTC.

CDR3 sequence: CASSLRGFYGYTF. The CDR3 DNA is TGTGCCAGCAGCTTGCGGGGGTTTTATGGCTACACCTTC. The V call is TRBV13, the J call TRBJ1-2; D possibly corresponds to TRBD1 (5 bases). Trimming took 3 bases from V and 5 from J, leaving 10 bases between them. Per germline, CDR1 PRHDT and CDR2 FYEKMQ (reference sequence). The CDR3 sequence is 13 residues long.

The chain carries TRBV7-9 and TRBJ2-3, with 9 bases identical to TRBD2. The CDR3 length is 17 residues. V was pared by 5 bases and J by 0 bases, with 9 bases of the junction left unmatched. From germline, CDR1 is SEHNR and CDR2 FQNEAQ (reference sequence). For the CDR3, the DNA is TGTGCCAGCAGCCTACTGGGGAGCGGGAGGAGCACAGATACGCAGTATTTT. It is translated as CASSLLGSGRSTDTQYF.

This clone has only a few counts. The chain couples TRBV19 to TRBJ2-4; 10 bases line up with TRBD2. The CDR3 runs 15 residues. V dropped 5 bases and J dropped 6; count of bases not matched to a gene: 7. Germline V gene sequence: CDR1 LNHDA, CDR2 SQIVND (reference sequence). In nucleotides, the CDR3 is TGTGCCAGTAGTTCCCGAGCGGGAGGGGTAAACATTCAGTACTTC. Amino acid sequence: CASSSRAGGVNIQYF.

This clone has only a few counts. The V and J genes are TRBV30 and TRBJ2-7; possible D gene TRBD2, 6 bases. Trimming shortened V by 3 bases and J by 6 bases, and 6 bases separated the two germline ends. The CDR3 length is 10 residues. CDR1 and CDR2 (germline): GTSNPN, SVGIG (reference sequence). CDR3 nucleotides: TGTGCCTGGAGGGGGGGCGAGCAGTACTTC. This encodes CAWRGGEQYF.